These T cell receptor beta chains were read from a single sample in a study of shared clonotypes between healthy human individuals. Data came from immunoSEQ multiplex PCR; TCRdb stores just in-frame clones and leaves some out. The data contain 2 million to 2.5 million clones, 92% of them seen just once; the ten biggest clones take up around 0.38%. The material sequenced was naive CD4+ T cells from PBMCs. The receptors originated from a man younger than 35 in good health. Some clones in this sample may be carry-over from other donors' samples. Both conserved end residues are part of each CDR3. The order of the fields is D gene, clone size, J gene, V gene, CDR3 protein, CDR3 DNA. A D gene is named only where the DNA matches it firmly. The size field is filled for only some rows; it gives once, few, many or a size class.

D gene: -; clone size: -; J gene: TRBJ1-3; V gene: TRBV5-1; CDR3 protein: CASSLISGTGNTIYF; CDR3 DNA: TGCGCCAGCAGCTTGATCTCGGGTACTGGAAACACCATATATTTT
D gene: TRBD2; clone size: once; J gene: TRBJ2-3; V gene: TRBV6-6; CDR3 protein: CASSYPQAGEDTQYF; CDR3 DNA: TGTGCCAGCAGTTACCCACAGGCGGGAGAAGATACGCAGTATTTT
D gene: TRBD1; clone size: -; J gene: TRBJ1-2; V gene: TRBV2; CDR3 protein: CASRGGTAYGYTF; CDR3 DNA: TGTGCCAGCAGGGGCGGGACAGCATATGGCTACACCTTC
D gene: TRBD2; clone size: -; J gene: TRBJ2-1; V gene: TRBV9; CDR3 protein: CASSGTSGRYNEQFF; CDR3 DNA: TGTGCCAGCAGCGGGACTAGCGGCCGCTACAATGAGCAGTTCTTC
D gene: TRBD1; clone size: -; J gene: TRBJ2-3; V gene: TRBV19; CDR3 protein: CASSEGATDTQYF; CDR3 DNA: TGTGCCAGCTCCGAGGGGGCCACAGATACGCAGTATTTT
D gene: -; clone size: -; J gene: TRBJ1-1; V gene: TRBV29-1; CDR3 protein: CSASQGLGTEAFF; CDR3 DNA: TGCAGCGCGTCTCAGGGGTTGGGCACTGAAGCTTTCTTT
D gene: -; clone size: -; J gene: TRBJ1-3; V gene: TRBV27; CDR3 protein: CASSLSIPAGWNTIYF; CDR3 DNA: TGTGCCAGCAGTTTATCGATTCCAGCTGGCTGGAACACCATATATTTT
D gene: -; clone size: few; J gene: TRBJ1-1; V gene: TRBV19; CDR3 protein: CASSRIGEEAEAFF; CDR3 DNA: TGTGCCAGTAGTAGGATAGGGGAAGAGGCTGAAGCTTTCTTT
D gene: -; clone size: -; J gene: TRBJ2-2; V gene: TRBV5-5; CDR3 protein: CASSFSHTGELFF; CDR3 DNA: TGTGCCAGCAGCTTTTCCCACACCGGGGAGCTGTTTTTT
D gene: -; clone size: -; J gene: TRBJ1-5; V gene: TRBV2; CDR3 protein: CASSEWRAGSPPQHF; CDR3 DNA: TGTGCCAGCAGTGAATGGAGGGCAGGGTCCCCGCCCCAGCATTTT
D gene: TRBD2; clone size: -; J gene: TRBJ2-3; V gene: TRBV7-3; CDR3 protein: CASSPGLAGGSDTQYF; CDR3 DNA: TGTGCCAGCAGCCCGGGACTAGCGGGAGGGTCAGATACGCAGTATTTT
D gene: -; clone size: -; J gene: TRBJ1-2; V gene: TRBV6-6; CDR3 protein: CASSLTGDKDGYTF; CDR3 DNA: TGTGCCAGCAGTTTAACGGGCGACAAGGATGGCTACACCTTC
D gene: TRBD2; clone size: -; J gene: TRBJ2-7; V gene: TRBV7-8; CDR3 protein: CASSSGREGYEQYF; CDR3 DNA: TGTGCCAGCAGCTCTGGACGGGAGGGATACGAGCAGTACTTC
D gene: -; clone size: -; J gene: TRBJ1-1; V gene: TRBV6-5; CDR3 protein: CASSSEHGNTEAFF; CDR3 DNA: TGTGCCAGCAGCTCGGAGCACGGGAACACTGAAGCTTTCTTT
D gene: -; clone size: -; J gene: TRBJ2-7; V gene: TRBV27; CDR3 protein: CASSQGRQGYEQYF; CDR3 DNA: TGTGCCAGCAGTCAGGGAAGGCAGGGCTACGAGCAGTACTTC
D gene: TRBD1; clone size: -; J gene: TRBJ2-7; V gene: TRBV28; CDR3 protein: CASSPPRGTGEQYF; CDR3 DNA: TGTGCCAGCAGCCCACCGCGGGGGACAGGGGAGCAGTACTTC
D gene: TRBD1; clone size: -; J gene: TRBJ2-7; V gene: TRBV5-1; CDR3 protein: CASSLVPGQGWEQYF; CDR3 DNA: TGCGCCAGCAGCTTGGTGCCGGGACAGGGATGGGAGCAGTACTTC
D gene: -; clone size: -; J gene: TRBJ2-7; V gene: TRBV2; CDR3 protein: CASTLYEQYF; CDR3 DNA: TGTGCCAGCACGCTCTACGAGCAGTACTTC
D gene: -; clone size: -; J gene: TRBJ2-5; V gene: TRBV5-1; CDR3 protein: CASSEGGVLGETQYF; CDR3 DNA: TGCGCCAGCAGCGAGGGCGGGGTGCTTGGGGAGACCCAGTACTTC
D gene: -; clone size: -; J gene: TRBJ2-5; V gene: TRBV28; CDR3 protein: CASSGPGAAGFRAKRGQYF; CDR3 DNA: TGTGCCAGCAGTGGCCCCGGGGCCGCGGGGTTCAGGGCAAAGAGGGGCCAGTACTTC
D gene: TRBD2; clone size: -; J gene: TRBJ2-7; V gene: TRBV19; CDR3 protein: CASSTWGGRPPRTYEQYF; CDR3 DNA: TGTGCCAGTAGTACCTGGGGGGGTAGGCCCCCGCGAACCTACGAGCAGTACTTC
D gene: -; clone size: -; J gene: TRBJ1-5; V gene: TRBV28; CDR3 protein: CASSFTNLQAQHF; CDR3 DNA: TGTGCCAGCAGTTTCACTAACCTCCAAGCCCAGCATTTT
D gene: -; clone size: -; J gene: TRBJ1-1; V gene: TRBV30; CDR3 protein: CAWSVRQRAVSHEAFF; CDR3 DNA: TGTGCCTGGAGTGTACGACAGCGGGCAGTAAGCCATGAAGCTTTCTTT
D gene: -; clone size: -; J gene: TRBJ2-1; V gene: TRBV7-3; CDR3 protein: CASSPQGLLAYNEQFF; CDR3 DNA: TGTGCCAGCAGCCCCCAGGGACTTCTTGCCTACAATGAGCAGTTCTTC
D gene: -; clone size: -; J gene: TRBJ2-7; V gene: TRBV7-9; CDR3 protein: CASSFAGLAYEQYF; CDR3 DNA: TGTGCCAGCAGCTTCGCAGGGCTAGCCTACGAGCAGTACTTC
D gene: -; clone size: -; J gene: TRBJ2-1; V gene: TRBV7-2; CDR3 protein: CASSPPGVGYNEQFF; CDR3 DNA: TGTGCCAGCAGCCCGCCGGGGGTGGGCTACAATGAGCAGTTCTTC
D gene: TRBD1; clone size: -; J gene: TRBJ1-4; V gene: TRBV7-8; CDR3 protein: CASSFDRGYYEKLFF; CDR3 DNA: TGTGCCAGCAGCTTTGACAGGGGATATTATGAAAAACTGTTTTTT